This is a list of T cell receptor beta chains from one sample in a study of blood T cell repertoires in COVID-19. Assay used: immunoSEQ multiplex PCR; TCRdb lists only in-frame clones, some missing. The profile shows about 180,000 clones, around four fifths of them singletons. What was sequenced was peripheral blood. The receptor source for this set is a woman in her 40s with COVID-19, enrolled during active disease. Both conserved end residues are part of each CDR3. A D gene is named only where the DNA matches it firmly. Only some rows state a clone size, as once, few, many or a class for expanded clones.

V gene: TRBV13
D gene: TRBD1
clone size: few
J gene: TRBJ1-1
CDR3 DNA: TGTGCCAGCAGCCCCCGACAGGGGGCCCCCCACACTGAAGCTTTCTTT
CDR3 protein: CASSPRQGAPHTEAFF

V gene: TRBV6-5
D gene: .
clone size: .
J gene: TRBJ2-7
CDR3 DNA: TGTGCCAGCAGCAGAGCGGTGGGCTACGAGCAGTACTTC
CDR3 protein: CASSRAVGYEQYF

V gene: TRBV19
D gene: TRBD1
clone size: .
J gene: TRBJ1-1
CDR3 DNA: TGTGCCAGTAGTCACAATACAGGGGTGGGCACTGAAGCTTTCTTT
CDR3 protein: CASSHNTGVGTEAFF

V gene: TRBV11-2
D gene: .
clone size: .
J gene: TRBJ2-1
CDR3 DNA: TGTGCCAGCAGAGGGGCCTACAATGAGCAGTTCTTC
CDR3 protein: CASRGAYNEQFF

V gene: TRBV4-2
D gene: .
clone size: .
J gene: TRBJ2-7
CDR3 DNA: TGTGCCAGCAGCCCTACTAGCTTAGGGAACGAGCAGTACTTC
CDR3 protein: CASSPTSLGNEQYF

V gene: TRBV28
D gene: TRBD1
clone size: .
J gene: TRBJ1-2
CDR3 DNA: TGTGCCAGCAGGGGGACAGGGGGTGTACCTAACTATGGCTACACCTTC
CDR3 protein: CASRGTGGVPNYGYTF

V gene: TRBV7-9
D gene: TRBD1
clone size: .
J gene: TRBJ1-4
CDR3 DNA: TGTGCCAGCAGCCCCTATTTGGGGGACAGGGGGCTGGCTAATGAAAAACTGTTTTTT
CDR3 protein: CASSPYLGDRGLANEKLFF

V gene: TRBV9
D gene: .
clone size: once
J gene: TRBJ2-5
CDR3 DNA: TGTGCCAGCAGTGGATCAGAGGGCCAGTACTTC
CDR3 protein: CASSGSEGQYF

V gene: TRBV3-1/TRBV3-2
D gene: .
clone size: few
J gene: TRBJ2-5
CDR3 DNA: TGTGCCAGCAGCCAACACGGGGGGACAGGCGGTCGGGAGACCCAGTACTTC
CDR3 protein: CASSQHGGTGGRETQYF

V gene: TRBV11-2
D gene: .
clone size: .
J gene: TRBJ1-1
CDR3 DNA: TGTGCCAGCAGCTTAGATCCGAGGGGCGACAGGTCGACTGAAGCTTTCTTT
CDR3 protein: CASSLDPRGDRSTEAFF

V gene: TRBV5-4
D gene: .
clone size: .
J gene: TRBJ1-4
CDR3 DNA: TGTGCCAGCAGCTTCGAGGTTCGGGAAAAACTGTTTTTT
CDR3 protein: CASSFEVREKLFF

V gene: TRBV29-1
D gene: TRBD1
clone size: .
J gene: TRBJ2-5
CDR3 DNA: TGCAGCGTTGGGCTGGGGACCAGGGGGGAGACCCAGTACTTC
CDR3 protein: CSVGLGTRGETQYF

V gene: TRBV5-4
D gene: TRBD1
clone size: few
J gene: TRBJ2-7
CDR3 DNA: TGTGCCAGCAGAGACAGGGGCCCCTCCTACGAGCAGTACTTC
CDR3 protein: CASRDRGPSYEQYF

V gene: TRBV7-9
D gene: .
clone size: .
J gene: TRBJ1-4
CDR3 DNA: TGTGCCAGATCAGAGGCGGGAAAACTGTTTTTT
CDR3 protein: CARSEAGKLFF

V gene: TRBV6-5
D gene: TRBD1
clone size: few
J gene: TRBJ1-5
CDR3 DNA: TGTGCCAGCAGTCGACAGGGAGGTCAGCCCCAGCATTTT
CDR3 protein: CASSRQGGQPQHF

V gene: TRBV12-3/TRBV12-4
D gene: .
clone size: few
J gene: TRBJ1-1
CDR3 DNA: TGTGCCAGCAGTTGGGGCTTGAACACTGAAGCTTTCTTT
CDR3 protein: CASSWGLNTEAFF

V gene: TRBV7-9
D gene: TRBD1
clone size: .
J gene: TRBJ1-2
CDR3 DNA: TGTGCCAGCAGCCGGACAGGTCAAGTTTTCGATGGCTACACCTTC
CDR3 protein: CASSRTGQVFDGYTF

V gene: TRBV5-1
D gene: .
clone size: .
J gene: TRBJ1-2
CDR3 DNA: TGCGCCAGCAGCCAATGGGGAGGGCTGGATGGCTACACCTTC
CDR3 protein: CASSQWGGLDGYTF

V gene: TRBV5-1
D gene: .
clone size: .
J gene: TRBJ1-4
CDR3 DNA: TGCGCCAGCATGTCAGGGGATGGTGAAAAACTGTTTTTT
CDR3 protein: CASMSGDGEKLFF

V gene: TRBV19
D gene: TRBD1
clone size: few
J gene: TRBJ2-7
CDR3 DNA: TGTGCCAGTAGTGGGGACAGATACTACGAGCAGTACTTC
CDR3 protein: CASSGDRYYEQYF

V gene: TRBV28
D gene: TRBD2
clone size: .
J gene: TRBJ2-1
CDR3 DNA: TGTGCCAGCAGTTTCTCCGGGACTAGAGGCAATGAGCAGTTCTTC
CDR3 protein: CASSFSGTRGNEQFF

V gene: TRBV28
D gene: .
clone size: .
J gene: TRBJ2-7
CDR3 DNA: TGTGCCAGCACCCTAAACACCCTCACCGGGACACCTATTTACGAGCAGTACTTC
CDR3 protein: CASTLNTLTGTPIYEQYF

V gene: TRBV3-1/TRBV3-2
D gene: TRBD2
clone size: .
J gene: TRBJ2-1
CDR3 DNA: TGTGCCAGCAGCCAAGATCCTTTTAGGGACTACTACAATGAGCAGTTCTTC
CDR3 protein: CASSQDPFRDYYNEQFF

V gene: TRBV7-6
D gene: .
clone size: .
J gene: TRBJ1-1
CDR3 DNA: TGTGCCAGCAGCTCGGAGGTAATCCACACTGAAGCTTTCTTT
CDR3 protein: CASSSEVIHTEAFF

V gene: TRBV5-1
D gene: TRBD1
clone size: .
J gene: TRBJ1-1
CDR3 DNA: TGCGCCAGCTTCCCGACAGGGGCGAACACTGAAGCTTTCTTT
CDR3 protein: CASFPTGANTEAFF

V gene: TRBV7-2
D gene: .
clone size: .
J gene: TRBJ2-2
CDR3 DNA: TGTGCCAGCAGCTTTGGCGGGACTTTAAACACCGGGGAGCTGTTTTTT
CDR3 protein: CASSFGGTLNTGELFF

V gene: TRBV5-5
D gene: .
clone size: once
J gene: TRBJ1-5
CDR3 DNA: TGTGCCAGCAGCTTGGACAGCCATAGCAATCAGCCCCAGCATTTT
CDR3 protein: CASSLDSHSNQPQHF

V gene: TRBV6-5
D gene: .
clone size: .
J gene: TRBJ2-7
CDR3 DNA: TGTGCCAGCTTTCGGGGGAAGGCCGAGCAGTACTTC
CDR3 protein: CASFRGKAEQYF

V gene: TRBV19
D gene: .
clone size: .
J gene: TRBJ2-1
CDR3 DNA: TGTGCCAGTAGTAAGATAGAGGCGGGGCTCTCCTACAATGAGCAGTTCTTC
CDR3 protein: CASSKIEAGLSYNEQFF

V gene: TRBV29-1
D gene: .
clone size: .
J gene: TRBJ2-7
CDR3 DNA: TGCAGCGTTGAAGCAGGGGTTAGCTCCTACGAGCAGTACTTC
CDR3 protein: CSVEAGVSSYEQYF

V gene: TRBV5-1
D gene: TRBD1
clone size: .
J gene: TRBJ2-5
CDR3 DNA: TGCGCCAGCAGCTCTAGGGACAGACAAGAGACCCAGTACTTC
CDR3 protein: CASSSRDRQETQYF

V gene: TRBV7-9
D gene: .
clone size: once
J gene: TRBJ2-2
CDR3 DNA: TGTGCCAGCAGAAAGGGGGACATATTCAATACCGGGGAGCTGTTTTTT
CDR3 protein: CASRKGDIFNTGELFF

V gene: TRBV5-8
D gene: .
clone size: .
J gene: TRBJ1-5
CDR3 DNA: TGTGCCAGCAGCTTTGACATTAATCAGCCCCAGCATTTT
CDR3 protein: CASSFDINQPQHF

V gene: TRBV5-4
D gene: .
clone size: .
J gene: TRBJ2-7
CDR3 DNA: TGTGCCAGCAGCCACACTAGCTACGAGCAGTACTTC
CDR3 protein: CASSHTSYEQYF

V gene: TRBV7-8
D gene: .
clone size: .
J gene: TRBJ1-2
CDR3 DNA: TGTGCCAGCAGCTTAGCGGGGACATATGATGGCTACACCTTC
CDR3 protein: CASSLAGTYDGYTF

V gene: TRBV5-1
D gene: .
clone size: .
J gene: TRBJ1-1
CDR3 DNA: TGCGCCAGCAGCTTGCAGGACGGACTGGCTGAAGCTTTCTTT
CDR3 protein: CASSLQDGLAEAFF

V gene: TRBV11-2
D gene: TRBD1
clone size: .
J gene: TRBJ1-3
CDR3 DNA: TGTGCCAGCAGCCCGGACAGGAGCTCTGGAAACACCATATATTTT
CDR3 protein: CASSPDRSSGNTIYF

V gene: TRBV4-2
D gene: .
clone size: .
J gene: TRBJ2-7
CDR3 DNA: TGTGCCAGCAGCTCGCGGGGTCCTTCCTACGAGCAGTACTTC
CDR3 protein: CASSSRGPSYEQYF

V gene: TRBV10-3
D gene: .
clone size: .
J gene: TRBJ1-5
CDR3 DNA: TGTGCCGCGCGGCAGCTAATAAATCAGCCCCAGCATTTT
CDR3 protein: CAARQLINQPQHF

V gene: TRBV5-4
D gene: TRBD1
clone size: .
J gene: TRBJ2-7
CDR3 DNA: TGTGCCAGCAGCAGCCGGGACAGGGGGTTTTTAAACGAGCAGTACTTC
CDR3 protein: CASSSRDRGFLNEQYF

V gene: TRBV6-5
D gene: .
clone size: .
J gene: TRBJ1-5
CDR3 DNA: TGTGCCAGCAGCACCGGACAAGCTAGCAATCAGCCCCAGCATTTT
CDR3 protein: CASSTGQASNQPQHF